This T cell receptor beta chain was obtained from a study of blood T cell repertoires in COVID-19. With 3 bases clipped from V and 7 bases from J, the junction kept 35 bases outside the gene matches. Germline V gene sequence: CDR1 DFQATT, CDR2 SNEGSKA (reference sequence). The CDR3 is 23 amino acids. Assay used: immunoSEQ multiplex PCR; TCRdb lists only in-frame clones, some missing. The table has around 100,000 clones, approximately 62% seen once. This receptor was taken from a man of 80 years or more with acute or convalescent COVID-19. The chain couples TRBV20-1 to TRBJ2-5; 10 nucleotides agree with TRBD2. What was sequenced was peripheral blood. This CDR3 is CSASSPSDGRLSSGSVFGVTQYF. The DNA of the CDR3 is TGCAGTGCTAGTAGCCCCTCAGACGGCCGTCTGTCTAGCGGGAGCGTTTTCGGAGTGACCCAGTACTTC.